Each of the 10 T cell receptor beta chains below was sequenced from the same sample in a study of cytomegalovirus exposure and HLA in healthy donors. Primers included in the PCR were 60 Vbeta and 13 Jbeta primers. Generated by immunoSEQ multiplex PCR, the TCRdb table keeps only in-frame clones and is missing some. Of more than 90,000 clones listed, about 76% are singletons. Sequencing was carried out using PBMCs. The receptors stem from a human donor in good health.

This chain connects TRBV6-6 to TRBJ1-2; D perhaps matches TRBD1 (5 bases). Looked up from germline, CDR1 is MNHNY and CDR2 is SVGAGI (reference sequence). The CDR3 loop spans 15 amino acids. V shed 1 base and J shed 3 bases, with 12 bases lying between them. The CDR3 DNA is TGTGCCAGCAGTTACTTCAGGGTTGAGGACTATGGCTACACCTTC. It specifies CASSYFRVEDYGYTF.

CDR3 loop: CASSSLDRDTEAFF. For the CDR3, the DNA is TGTGCCAGTAGTTCCCTAGACAGGGACACTGAAGCTTTCTTT. The V call is TRBV19, the J call TRBJ1-1; 7 nucleotides match TRBD1. This CDR3 has 14 residues. Germline V gene sequence: CDR1 LNHDA, CDR2 SQIVND (reference sequence). Trimming cost V 5 bases and J 3 bases; bases outside gene matches: 6.

V gene TRBV29-1 combines with J gene TRBJ1-1; D gene uncertain. Germline loops: CDR1 SQVTM, CDR2 ANQGSEA. The CDR3 contains 15 residues. Between the trimmed V and J ends, which lost 5 bases and 3 bases, there was a span of 19 bases. The chain's CDR3 is CSVSVRGKLYTEAFF. The CDR3, as DNA: TGCAGCGTTTCCGTCCGGGGAAAATTGTACACTGAAGCTTTCTTT.

The chain carries TRBV27 and TRBJ2-3; the D gene is possibly TRBD1 (6 bases). Trimming cost V 3 bases and J 2 bases, with 24 bases left between them. CDR1 and CDR2 (germline): MNHEY, SMNVEV (reference sequence). The CDR3 is made up of 19 amino acids. The CDR3 DNA reads TGTGCCAGCAGTTTCAGGGGCCAGCTAGCAACTATGATCACAGATACGCAGTATTTT. It is translated as CASSFRGQLATMITDTQYF.

This clone was observed once. V gene TRBV19 combines with J gene TRBJ1-2, with D perhaps matching TRBD1 (5 bases). Trimming cost V 7 bases and J 6 bases, with 24 bases left between them. Germline CDR1 and CDR2: LNHDA and SQIVND (reference sequence). The CDR3 length is 16 residues. The DNA of the CDR3 is TGTGCCAGTACCCACTCCTTGGGGAACAGGAGGGATGGCTACACCTTC. Residues: CASTHSLGNRRDGYTF.

This clone was counted between two and nine times. This chain joins TRBV5-4 and TRBJ1-1, with D tentatively TRBD1 (6 bases). CDR1 and CDR2 (germline): SGHNT, YYREEE (reference sequence). This CDR3 is built from 15 residues. The V gene lost 4 bases and the J gene lost 0 bases, with 13 bases spanning the gap. The CDR3 here is CASSPGTRMNTEAFF. DNA for the CDR3: TGTGCCAGCAGCCCGGGGACAAGAATGAACACTGAAGCTTTCTTT.

V and J are TRBV9 and TRBJ2-7; 7 bases agree with TRBD2. The CDR3 loop spans 14 amino acids. The V and J ends lost 4 bases and 5 bases, in that order; junction bases with no gene match: 9. Germline V lookup: CDR1 SGDLS, CDR2 YYNGEE. As DNA, the CDR3 is TGTGCCAGCAGCTTAAGGGAGCGGGATAACGAGCAGTACTTC. It specifies CASSLRERDNEQYF.

V is TRBV14 and J is TRBJ2-2; 7 nucleotides agree with TRBD1. Trimming cost V 7 bases and J 0 bases; bases outside gene matches: 8. This CDR3 contains 16 residues. Germline loops: CDR1 SGHDN, CDR2 FVKESK. The CDR3 region has the DNA TGTGCCAGCAACGACCTGGGACAGCCGAACACCGGGGAGCTGTTTTTT. This sequence encodes CASNDLGQPNTGELFF.

As regards this clone: Relative to the germline gene, one junction end is altered; a read error may explain this. This sequence joins TRBV7-9 and TRBJ2-7; 8 bases are a match to TRBD1. The CDR3 has 12 residues. Germline lookup yields CDR1 SEHNR and CDR2 FQNEAQ (reference sequence). As DNA, the CDR3 is TGTTCCAGCAGGGGACAGGCGGGCGAGCAGTACTTC. Its protein product is CSSRGQAGEQYF.

The gene calls are TRBV25-1 and TRBJ1-6; D possibly corresponds to TRBD1 (5 bases). V was trimmed by 5 bases and J by 7 bases, leaving 15 bases between them. This CDR3 region has 15 residues. Per germline, CDR1 MGHDK and CDR2 SYGVNS. The CDR3 spells CASSLWGDGNSPLHF. CDR3 DNA: TGTGCCAGCAGTCTGTGGGGGGACGGGAATTCACCCCTCCACTTT.